In its sample, the clone carrying this TCR beta chain ranks as medium-sized (0.01 to 0.1%). Antigen specificity is unknown. This sample stems from a study of vaccination and CD4 T cells after COVID-19. Overall study: Two of the convalescents were Hispanic, and convalescents were six males and four females.

Sequencing of cultured CD4+ T cell DNA used the Oncomine TCR Beta short-read assay. TCRdb itself ran the PCR reads through MiXCR, one entry per CDR3 protein. Seen here are about 3,400 distinct CDR3 sequences, 15% to 20% observed once, and the top ten hold roughly 13%. The germline V and J ends were trimmed by 8 bases and 8 bases, with 16 bases remaining between them. Germline V lookup: CDR1 LNHDA, CDR2 SQIVND (reference sequence). The CDR3 is 13 amino acids. Sample treatment: approximately 10-day PBMC culture with coronavirus spike peptide pools or control peptides (ViraFEST assay). Material: CD4+ T cells from blood, cultured in vitro. This receptor was identified in a human donor who had recovered from COVID-19. The gene calls are TRBV19 and TRBJ1-5; maybe TRBD1 (5 bases). The DNA for the CDR3 is TGTGCCAGTGGGATTGTAGGGGATAAGCCCCAGCATTTT. It specifies CASGIVGDKPQHF.